This T cell receptor beta chain was sequenced for a study of CD8 T cells in ankylosing spondylitis. Study-level points and caveats: Seemingly characteristic of ankylosing spondylitis blood was a TCR beta motif consisting of roughly 8 highly homologous variants. Reportedly, matched ankylosing spondylitis synovial fluid was significantly enriched for disease-linked clones. Earlier work had already found some motif variants in reactive arthritis synovial fluid and blood.

This clonotype was found many times. Its antigen is undetermined. Per germline, CDR1 MNHEY and CDR2 SVGAGI. The CDR3 runs to 12 residues. Deletions cut 0 bases from V and 10 bases from J, with 9 bases between. Libraries for TCR beta were made by quantitative 5'-RACE with molecular barcodes. One entry per CDR3 protein, called by TCRdb with MiXCR from the 5' RACE reads. Seen here are about 27,000 distinct CDR3 sequences, roughly 7.3% observed once, and the top ten hold 25% to 30%. Sequencing input: blood. This receptor was obtained from a male donor with ankylosing spondylitis or in good health (not recorded which). V is TRBV6-5 and J is TRBJ1-1, with D possibly TRBD1 on 5 matching bases. Written as DNA, the CDR3 is TGTGCCAGCAGTTACTCAGGGGTCGGAGCTTTCTTT. The encoded protein is CASSYSGVGAFF.